The clone carrying this T cell receptor beta chain appeared a few times. What it binds is unknown. The record originates from a study of cytomegalovirus exposure and HLA in healthy donors. General observations from the study: The authors judged a highly shared variant cluster likely a sequencing artifact. As was reported, the classifier diagnosed cytomegalovirus status with high specificity and sensitivity.

The CDR3 extends over 14 amino acids. The ends were cut back, 0 bases at V and 4 bases at J, with 10 bases in the middle. CDR1 and CDR2 from the germline V gene are LNHDA and SQIVND (reference sequence). With 60 Vbeta and 13 Jbeta primers, the PCR was carried out. Under the authors' procedure: In a later analysis, of 70 million to 85 million unique beta chains, around 11 million appeared in at least two donors. The table came from immunoSEQ multiplex PCR; TCRdb's copy has only in-frame clones and leaves some out. That table gives V, J and clone size, and the DNA gave D and trimming. The data show about 110,000 clones, roughly 15% seen once.

This sequence originates from a woman aged 18-30 years in good health and CMV-seronegative. Sequences were obtained from PBMCs. The chain couples TRBV19 to TRBJ2-7; D is undetermined. CDR3 in amino acids: CASSIEGSKYEQYF. CDR3 in DNA: TGTGCCAGTAGTATAGAGGGCAGTAAGTACGAGCAGTACTTC.